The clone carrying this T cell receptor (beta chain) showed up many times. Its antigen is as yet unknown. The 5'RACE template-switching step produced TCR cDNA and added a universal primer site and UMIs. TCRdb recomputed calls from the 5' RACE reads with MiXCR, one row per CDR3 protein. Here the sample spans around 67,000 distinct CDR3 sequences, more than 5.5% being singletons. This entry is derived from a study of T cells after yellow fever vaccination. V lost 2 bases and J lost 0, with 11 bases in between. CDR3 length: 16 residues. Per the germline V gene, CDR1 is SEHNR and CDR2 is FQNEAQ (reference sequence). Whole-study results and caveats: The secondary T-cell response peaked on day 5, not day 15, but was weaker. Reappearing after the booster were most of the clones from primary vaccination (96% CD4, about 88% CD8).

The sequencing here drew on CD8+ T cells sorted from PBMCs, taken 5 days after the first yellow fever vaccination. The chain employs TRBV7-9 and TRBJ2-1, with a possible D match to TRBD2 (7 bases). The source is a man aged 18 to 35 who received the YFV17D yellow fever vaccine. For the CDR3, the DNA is TGTGCCAGCAGCTTACGGGGGGCAAGCTCCTACAATGAGCAGTTCTTC. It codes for CASSLRGASSYNEQFF.